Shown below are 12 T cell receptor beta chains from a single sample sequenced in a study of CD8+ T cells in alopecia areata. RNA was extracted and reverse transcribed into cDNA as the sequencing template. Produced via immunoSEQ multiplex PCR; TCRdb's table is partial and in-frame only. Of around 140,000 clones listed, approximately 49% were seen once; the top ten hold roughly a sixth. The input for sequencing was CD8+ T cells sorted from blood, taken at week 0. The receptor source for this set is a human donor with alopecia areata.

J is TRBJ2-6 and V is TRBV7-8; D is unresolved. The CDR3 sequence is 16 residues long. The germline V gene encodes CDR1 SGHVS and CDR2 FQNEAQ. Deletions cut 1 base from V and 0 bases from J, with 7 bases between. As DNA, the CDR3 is TGTGCCAGCAGCTTAGAAGGCGGCTCTGGGGCCAACGTCCTGACTTTC. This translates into CASSLEGGSGANVLTF. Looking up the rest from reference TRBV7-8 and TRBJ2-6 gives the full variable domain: GAGVSQSPRYKVAKRGQDVALRCDPISGHVSLFWYQQALGQGPEFLTYFQNEAQLDKSGLPSDRFFAERPEGSVSTLKIQRTQQEDSAVYLCASSLEGGSGANVLTFGAGSRLTVL.

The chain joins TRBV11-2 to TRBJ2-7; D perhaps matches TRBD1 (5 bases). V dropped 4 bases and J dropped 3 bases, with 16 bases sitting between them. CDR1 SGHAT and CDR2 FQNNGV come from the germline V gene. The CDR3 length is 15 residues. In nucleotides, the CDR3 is TGTGCCAGCAGCTCTGGACAAACAGTACTCTACGAGCAGTACTTC. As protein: CASSSGQTVLYEQYF.

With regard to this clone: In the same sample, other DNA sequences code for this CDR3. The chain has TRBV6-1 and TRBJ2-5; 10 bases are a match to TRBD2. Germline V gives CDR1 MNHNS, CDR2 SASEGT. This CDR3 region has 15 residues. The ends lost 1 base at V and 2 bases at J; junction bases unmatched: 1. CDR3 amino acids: CASSEVAGGQETQYF. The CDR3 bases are TGTGCCAGCAGTGAAGTAGCGGGGGGACAAGAGACCCAGTACTTC.

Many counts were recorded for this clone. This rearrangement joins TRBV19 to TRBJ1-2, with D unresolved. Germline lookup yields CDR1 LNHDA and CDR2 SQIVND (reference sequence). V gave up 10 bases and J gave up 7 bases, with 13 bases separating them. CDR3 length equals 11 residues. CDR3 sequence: CAIKTSGGYTF. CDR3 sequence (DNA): TGTGCCATAAAGACCTCCGGTGGCTACACCTTC.

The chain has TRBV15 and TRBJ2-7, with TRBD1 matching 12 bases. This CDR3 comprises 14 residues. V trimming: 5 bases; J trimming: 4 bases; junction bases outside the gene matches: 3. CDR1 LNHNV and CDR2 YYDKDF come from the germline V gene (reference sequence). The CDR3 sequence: CATSLGQGAYEQYF. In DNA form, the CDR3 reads TGTGCCACCAGCTTGGGACAGGGGGCTTACGAGCAGTACTTC. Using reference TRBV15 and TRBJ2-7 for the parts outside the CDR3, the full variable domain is DAMVIQNPRYQVTQFGKPVTLSCSQTLNHNVMYWYQQKSSQAPKLLFHYYDKDFNNEADTPDNFQSRRPNTSFCFLDIRSPGLGDTAMYLCATSLGQGAYEQYFGPGTRLTVT.

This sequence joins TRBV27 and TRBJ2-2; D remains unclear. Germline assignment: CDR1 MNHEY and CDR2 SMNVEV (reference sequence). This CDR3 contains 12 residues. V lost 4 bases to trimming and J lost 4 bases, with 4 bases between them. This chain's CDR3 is CASSSITGELFF. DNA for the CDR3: TGTGCCAGCAGTTCTATCACCGGGGAGCTGTTTTTT.

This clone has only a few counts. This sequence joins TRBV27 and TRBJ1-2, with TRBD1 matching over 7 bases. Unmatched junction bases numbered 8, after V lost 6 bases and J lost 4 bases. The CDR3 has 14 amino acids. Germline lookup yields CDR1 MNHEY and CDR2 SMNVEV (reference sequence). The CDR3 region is CASSLLGDSYGYTF. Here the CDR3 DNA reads TGTGCCAGCAGCCTACTCGGGGACAGCTATGGCTACACCTTC.

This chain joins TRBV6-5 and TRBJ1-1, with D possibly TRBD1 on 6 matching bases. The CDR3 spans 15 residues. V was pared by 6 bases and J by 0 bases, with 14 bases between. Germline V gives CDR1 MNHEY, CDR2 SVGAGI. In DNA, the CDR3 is TGTGCCAGCAGCCTCGTCGGGGGGCTGAACACTGAAGCTTTCTTT. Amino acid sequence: CASSLVGGLNTEAFF.

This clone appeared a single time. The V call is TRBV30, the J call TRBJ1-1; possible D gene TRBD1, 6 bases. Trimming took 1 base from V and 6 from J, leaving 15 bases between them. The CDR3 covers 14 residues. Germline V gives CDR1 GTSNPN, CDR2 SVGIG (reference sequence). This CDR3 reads CAWSERGGMPEAFF. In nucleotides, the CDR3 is TGTGCCTGGAGTGAAAGAGGGGGAATGCCTGAAGCTTTCTTT.

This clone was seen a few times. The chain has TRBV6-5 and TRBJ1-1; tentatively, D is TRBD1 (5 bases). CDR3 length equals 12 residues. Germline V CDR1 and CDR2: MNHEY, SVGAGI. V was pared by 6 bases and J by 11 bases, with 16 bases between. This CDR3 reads CASRLGPDLAFF. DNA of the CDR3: TGTGCCAGCAGGCTGGGGCCGGACCTGGCTTTCTTT.

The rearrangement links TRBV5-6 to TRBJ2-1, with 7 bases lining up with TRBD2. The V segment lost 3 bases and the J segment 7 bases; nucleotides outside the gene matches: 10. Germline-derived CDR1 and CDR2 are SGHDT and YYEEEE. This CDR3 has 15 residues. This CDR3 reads CASSWSGDYKNEQFF. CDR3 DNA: TGTGCCAGCAGCTGGAGTGGGGACTACAAGAATGAGCAGTTCTTC.

The CDR3: CASSLRVSFYNEQFF. The CDR3 nucleotides read TGTGCCAGCAGCCTTCGGGTCTCCTTCTACAATGAGCAGTTCTTC. The chain joins TRBV5-4 to TRBJ2-1, with unresolved D. V dropped 4 bases and J dropped 3 bases, with 14 bases sitting between them. Looked up from germline, CDR1 is SGHNT and CDR2 is YYREEE (reference sequence). There are 15 residues in the CDR3.